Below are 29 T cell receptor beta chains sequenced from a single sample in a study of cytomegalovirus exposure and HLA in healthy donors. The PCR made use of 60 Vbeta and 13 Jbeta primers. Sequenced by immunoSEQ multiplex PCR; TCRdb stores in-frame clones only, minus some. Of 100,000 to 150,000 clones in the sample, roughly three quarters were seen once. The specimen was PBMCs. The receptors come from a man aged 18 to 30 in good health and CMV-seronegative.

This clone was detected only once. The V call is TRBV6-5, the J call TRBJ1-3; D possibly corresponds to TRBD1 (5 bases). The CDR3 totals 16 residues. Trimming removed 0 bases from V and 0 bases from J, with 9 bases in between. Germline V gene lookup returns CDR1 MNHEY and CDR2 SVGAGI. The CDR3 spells CASSYSGLSSGNTIYF. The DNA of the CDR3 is TGTGCCAGCAGTTACTCGGGGCTAAGCTCTGGAAACACCATATATTTT.

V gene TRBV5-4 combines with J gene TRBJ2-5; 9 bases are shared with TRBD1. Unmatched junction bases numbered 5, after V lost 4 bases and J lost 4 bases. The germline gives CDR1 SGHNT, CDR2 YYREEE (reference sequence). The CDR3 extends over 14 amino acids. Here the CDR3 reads CASSPGTGRETQYF. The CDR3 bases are TGTGCCAGCAGCCCGGGGACAGGGAGAGAGACCCAGTACTTC.

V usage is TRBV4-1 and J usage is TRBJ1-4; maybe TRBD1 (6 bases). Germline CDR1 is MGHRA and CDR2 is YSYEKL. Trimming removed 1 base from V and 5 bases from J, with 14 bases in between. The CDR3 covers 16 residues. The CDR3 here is CASSQVQGHFNEKLFF. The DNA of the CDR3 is TGCGCCAGCAGCCAAGTTCAGGGGCATTTCAATGAAAAACTGTTTTTT.

This chain's CDR3 is CASSLRGRDDGYTF. DNA for the CDR3: TGTGCCAGCAGTTTAAGGGGGCGGGATGATGGCTACACCTTC. The chain combines TRBV27 with TRBJ1-2; 7 bases line up with TRBD1. CDR1 and CDR2 (germline): MNHEY, SMNVEV (reference sequence). The CDR3 totals 14 residues. The V gene end was trimmed by 2 bases and the J gene end by 6 bases; junction bases not matched to a gene: 6.

CDR3 protein: CASSLMGLNSYNEQFF. The CDR3 nucleotides are TGTGCCAGCAGCTTAATGGGGCTAAACTCCTACAATGAGCAGTTCTTC. The chain couples TRBV7-3 to TRBJ2-1, with D perhaps TRBD1 (5 bases). CDR3 length: 16 residues. Germline CDR1 SGHTA, CDR2 FQGTGA. V gave up 1 base and J gave up 0 bases, with 10 bases separating them. Full variable domain (rest looked up from reference TRBV7-3 and TRBJ2-1): GAGVSQTPSNKVTEKGKYVELRCDPISGHTALYWYRQSLGQGPEFLIYFQGTGAADDSGLPNDRFFAVRPEGSVSTLKIQRTERGDSAVYLCASSLMGLNSYNEQFFGPGTRLTVL.

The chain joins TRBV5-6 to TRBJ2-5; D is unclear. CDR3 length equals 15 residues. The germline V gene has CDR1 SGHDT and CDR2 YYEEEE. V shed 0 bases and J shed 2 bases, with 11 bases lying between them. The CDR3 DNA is TGTGCCAGCAGCTTGGCAGTCATTTTACAAGAGACCCAGTACTTC. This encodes CASSLAVILQETQYF. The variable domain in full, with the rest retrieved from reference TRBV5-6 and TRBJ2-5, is DAGVTQSPTHLIKTRGQQVTLRCSPKSGHDTVSWYQQALGQGPQFIFQYYEEEERQRGNFPDRFSGHQFPNYSSELNVNALLLGDSALYLCASSLAVILQETQYFGPGTRLLVL.

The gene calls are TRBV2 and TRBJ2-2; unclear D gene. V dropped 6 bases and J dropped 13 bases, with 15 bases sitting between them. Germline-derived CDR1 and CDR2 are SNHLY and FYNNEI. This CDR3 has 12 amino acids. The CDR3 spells CASSERSTRLFF. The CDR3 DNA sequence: TGTGCCAGCAGCGAAAGAAGCACGCGGCTGTTTTTT.

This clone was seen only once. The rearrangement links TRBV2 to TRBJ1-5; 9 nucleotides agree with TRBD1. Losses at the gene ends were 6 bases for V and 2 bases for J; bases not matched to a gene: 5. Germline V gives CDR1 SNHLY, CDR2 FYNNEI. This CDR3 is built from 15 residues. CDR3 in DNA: TGTGCCAGCAGAGGGACAGGGTTGGGCAATCAGCCCCAGCATTTT. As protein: CASRGTGLGNQPQHF.

CDR3 protein: CASLGQGANTEAFF. CDR3 bases: TGTGCCTCACTCGGACAGGGTGCGAACACTGAAGCTTTCTTT. The chain is built from TRBV11-2 and TRBJ1-1; the match to TRBD1 covers 8 bases. The CDR3 consists of 14 residues. CDR1 is SGHAT, CDR2 FQNNGV, per germline. V dropped 11 bases and J dropped 1; count of bases not matched to a gene: 9. Full variable domain (missing parts from reference TRBV11-2 and TRBJ1-1): EAGVAQSPRYKIIEKRQSVAFWCNPISGHATLYWYQQILGQGPKLLIQFQNNGVVDDSQLPKDRFSAERLKGVDSTLKIQPAKLEDSAVYLCASLGQGANTEAFFGQGTRLTVV.

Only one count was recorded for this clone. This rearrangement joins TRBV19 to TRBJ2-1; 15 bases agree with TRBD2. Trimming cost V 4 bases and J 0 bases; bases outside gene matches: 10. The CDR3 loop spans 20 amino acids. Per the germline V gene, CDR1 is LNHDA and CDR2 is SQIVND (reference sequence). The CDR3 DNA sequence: TGTGCCAGTAGTACTCCGGGACTAGCGGGAGGAACTAGCTCCTACAATGAGCAGTTCTTC. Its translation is CASSTPGLAGGTSSYNEQFF.

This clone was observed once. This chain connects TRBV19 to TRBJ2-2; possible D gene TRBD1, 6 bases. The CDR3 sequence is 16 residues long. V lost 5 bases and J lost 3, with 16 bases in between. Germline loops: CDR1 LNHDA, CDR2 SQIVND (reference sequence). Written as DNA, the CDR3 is TGTGCCAGTAGTCCAGGGGCCCCCCCTTACACCGGGGAGCTGTTTTTT. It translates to CASSPGAPPYTGELFF.

The chain's CDR3 is CASSKQGAGTEAFF. The CDR3 bases are TGTGCCAGCAGTAAACAGGGGGCAGGCACTGAAGCTTTCTTT. The chain employs TRBV7-3 and TRBJ1-1; 9 bases line up with TRBD1. The trim removed 6 bases at V and 4 bases at J, leaving 6 bases unmatched. The CDR3 has 14 residues. Germline CDR1 SGHTA, CDR2 FQGTGA.

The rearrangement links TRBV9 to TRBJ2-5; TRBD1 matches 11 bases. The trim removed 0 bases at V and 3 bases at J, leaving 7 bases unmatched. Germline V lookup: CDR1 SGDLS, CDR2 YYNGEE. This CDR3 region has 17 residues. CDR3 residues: CASSVGFRDRGKETQYF. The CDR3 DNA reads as TGTGCCAGCAGCGTAGGGTTTCGGGACAGGGGGAAAGAGACCCAGTACTTC.

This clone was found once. For the CDR3, the DNA is TGTGCCAGCAGCCGCCTAGCGGGAACCTACAATGAGCAGTTCTTC. It yields the protein CASSRLAGTYNEQFF. The V call is TRBV6-5, the J call TRBJ2-1; 9 bases agree with TRBD2. This CDR3 spans 15 amino acids. The germline V gene encodes CDR1 MNHEY and CDR2 SVGAGI. V lost 6 bases and J lost 2; bases outside the gene matches: 5.

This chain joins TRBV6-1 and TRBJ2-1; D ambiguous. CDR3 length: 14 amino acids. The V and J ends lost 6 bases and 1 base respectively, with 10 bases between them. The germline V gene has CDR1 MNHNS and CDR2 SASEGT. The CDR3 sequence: CASREMSSYNEQFF. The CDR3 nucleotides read TGTGCCAGCAGAGAGATGTCTTCCTACAATGAGCAGTTCTTC.

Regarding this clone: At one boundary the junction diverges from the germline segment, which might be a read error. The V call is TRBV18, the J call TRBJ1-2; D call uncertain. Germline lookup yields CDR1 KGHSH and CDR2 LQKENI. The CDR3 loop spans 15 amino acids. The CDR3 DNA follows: TGTGCCAGCACACCGGGCCTCCTAACTAACTATGGCTACACCTTC. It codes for CASTPGLLTNYGYTF.

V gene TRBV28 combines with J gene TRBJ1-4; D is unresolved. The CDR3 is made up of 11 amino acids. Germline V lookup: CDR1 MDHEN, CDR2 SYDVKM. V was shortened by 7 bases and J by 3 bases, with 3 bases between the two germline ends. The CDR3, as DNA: TGTGCCAGCACCGCTAATGAAAAACTGTTTTTT. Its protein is CASTANEKLFF.

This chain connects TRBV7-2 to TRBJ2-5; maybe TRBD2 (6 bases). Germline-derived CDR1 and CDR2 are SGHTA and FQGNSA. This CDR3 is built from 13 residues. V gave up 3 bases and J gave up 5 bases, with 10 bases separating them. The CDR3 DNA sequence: TGTGCCAGCAGCTTCGACCTAGCGGAGACCCAGTACTTC. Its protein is CASSFDLAETQYF.

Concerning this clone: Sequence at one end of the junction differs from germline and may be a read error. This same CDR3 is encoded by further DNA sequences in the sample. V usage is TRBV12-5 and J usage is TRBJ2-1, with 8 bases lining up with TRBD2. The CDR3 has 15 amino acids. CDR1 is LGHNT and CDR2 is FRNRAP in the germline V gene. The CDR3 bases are TGCGCTAGTGGTTTGAGCGGGAGTCCCTACAATGAGCAGTTCTTC. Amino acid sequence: CASGLSGSPYNEQFF.

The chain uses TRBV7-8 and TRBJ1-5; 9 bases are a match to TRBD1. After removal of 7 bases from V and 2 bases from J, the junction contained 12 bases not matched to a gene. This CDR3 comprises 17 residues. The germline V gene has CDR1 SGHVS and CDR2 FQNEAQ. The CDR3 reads CASTPTWDREGNQPQHF. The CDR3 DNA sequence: TGTGCCAGCACGCCCACCTGGGACAGGGAGGGCAATCAGCCCCAGCATTTT.

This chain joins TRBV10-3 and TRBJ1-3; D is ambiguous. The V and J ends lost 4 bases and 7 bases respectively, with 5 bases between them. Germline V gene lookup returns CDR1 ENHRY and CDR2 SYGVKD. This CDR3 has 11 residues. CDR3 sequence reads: CAISAGNTIYF. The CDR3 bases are TGTGCCATCAGTGCGGGGAACACCATATATTTT.

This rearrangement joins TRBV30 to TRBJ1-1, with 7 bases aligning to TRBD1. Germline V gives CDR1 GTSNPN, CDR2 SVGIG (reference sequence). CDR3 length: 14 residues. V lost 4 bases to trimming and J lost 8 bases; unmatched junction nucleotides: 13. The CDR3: CAWMKSGDRGEAFF. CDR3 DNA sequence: TGTGCCTGGATGAAGTCGGGGGACAGAGGGGAAGCTTTCTTT. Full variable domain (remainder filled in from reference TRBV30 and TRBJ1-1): SQTIHQWPATLVQPVGSPLSLECTVEGTSNPNLYWYRQAAGRGLQLLFYSVGIGQISSEVPQNLSASRPQDRQFILSSKKLLLSDSGFYLCAWMKSGDRGEAFFGQGTRLTVV.

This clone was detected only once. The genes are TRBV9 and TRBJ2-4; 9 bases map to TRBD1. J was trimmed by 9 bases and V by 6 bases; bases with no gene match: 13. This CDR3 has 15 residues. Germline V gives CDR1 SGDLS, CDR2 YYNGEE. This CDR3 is CASTPSGTGYGIQYF. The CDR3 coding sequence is TGTGCCAGCACCCCCAGTGGGACAGGGTACGGCATTCAGTACTTC.

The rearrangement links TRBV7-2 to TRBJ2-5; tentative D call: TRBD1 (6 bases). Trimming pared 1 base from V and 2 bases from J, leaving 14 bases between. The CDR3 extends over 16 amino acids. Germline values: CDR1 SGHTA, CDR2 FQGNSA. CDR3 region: CASSLVSSGTQETQYF. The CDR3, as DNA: TGTGCCAGCAGCTTAGTTTCCTCGGGGACACAAGAGACCCAGTACTTC.

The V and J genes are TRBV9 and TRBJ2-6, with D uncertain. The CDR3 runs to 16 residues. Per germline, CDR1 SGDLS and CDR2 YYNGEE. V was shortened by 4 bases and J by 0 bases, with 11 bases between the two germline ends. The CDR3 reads CASSPQISSGANVLTF. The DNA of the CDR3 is TGTGCCAGCAGCCCCCAGATATCCTCTGGGGCCAACGTCCTGACTTTC.

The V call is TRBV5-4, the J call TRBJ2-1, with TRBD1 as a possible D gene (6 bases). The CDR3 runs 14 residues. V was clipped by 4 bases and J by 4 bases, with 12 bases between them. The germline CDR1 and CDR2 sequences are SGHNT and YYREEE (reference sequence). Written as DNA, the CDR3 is TGTGCCAGCAGCCTCCGGACAGAATACAATGAGCAGTTCTTC. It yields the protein CASSLRTEYNEQFF.

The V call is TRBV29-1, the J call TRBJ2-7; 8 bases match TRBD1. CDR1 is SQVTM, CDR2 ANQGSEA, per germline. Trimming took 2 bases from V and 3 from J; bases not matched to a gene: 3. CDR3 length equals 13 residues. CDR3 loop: CSVETGTGYEQYF. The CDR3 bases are TGCAGCGTTGAAACCGGGACAGGCTACGAGCAGTACTTC.

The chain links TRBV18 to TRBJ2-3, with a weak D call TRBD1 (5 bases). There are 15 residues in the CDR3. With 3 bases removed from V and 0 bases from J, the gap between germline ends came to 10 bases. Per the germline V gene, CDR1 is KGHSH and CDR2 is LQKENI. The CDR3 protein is CASSPDSLSTDTQYF. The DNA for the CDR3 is TGTGCCAGCTCACCTGACAGCCTAAGCACAGATACGCAGTATTTT. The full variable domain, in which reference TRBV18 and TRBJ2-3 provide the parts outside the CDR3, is NAGVMQNPRHLVRRRGQEARLRCSPMKGHSHVYWYRQLPEEGLKFMVYLQKENIIDESGMPKERFSAEFPKEGPSILRIQQVVRGDSAAYFCASSPDSLSTDTQYFGPGTRLTVL.

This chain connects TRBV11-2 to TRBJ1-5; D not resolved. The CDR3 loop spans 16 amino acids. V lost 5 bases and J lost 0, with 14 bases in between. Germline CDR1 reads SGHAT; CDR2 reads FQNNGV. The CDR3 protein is CASSPQPGLSNQPQHF. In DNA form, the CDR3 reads TGTGCCAGCAGCCCCCAACCGGGTCTTAGCAATCAGCCCCAGCATTTT. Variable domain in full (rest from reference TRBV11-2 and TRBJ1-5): EAGVAQSPRYKIIEKRQSVAFWCNPISGHATLYWYQQILGQGPKLLIQFQNNGVVDDSQLPKDRFSAERLKGVDSTLKIQPAKLEDSAVYLCASSPQPGLSNQPQHFGDGTRLSIL.